The following is a TCR beta chain sequence with its context. What it binds is unknown. The PCR made use of 60 Vbeta and 13 Jbeta primers. Measured with immunoSEQ multiplex PCR; TCRdb has only the in-frame clones, and not every one. The table lists around 200,000 clones, 60% to 85% of them singletons. This record comes from a study of cytomegalovirus exposure and HLA in healthy donors. Study context: Most donors, around 81% of more than 300 genotyped, fell in the Caucasian-associated ancestry cluster. Study-wide results and caveats: Fewer N-insertions (relative to the 666-donor mean) were reportedly seen in an Asian-associated ancestry cluster in a later analysis.

Germline CDR1 SQVTM, CDR2 ANQGSEA. The CDR3 covers 13 residues. The germline V and J ends were trimmed by 7 bases and 4 bases, with 16 bases remaining between them. The sample taken for sequencing was PBMCs. J is TRBJ1-2 and V is TRBV29-1; TRBD1 is a possible D gene (5 bases). The receptor was isolated from a man aged 35 to 55 in good health and CMV-seronegative. DNA of the CDR3: TGCAGCGCTCGGGGAGGGGAGTCCTATGGCTACACCTTC. It translates to CSARGGESYGYTF.